This TCR beta chain emerged from a study of a mutant IDH1 vaccine in newly diagnosed glioma. Overall study context: Pretreatment consisted of radiotherapy, temozolomide, or both, with most receiving both.

The time point was: week 23, last vaccination. Vaccination comprised doses that each held 300 ug of mutant IDH1 20-mer peptide, plus topical imiquimod. V lost 2 bases to trimming and J lost 4 bases, with 15 bases between them. This CDR3 is 15 amino acids long. CDR1 and CDR2 from the germline V gene are SNHLY and FYNNEI. Regarding this clone: Its specificity is not known.

The repertoire was sequenced with immunoSEQ multiplex PCR; TCRdb's copy has only in-frame clones and lacks some. The sample includes 41,000 or so clones, around 79% seen only once; the top ten take 6.3%. The genes are TRBV2 and TRBJ2-7, with D possibly matching TRBD1 (6 bases). The sample here was PBMCs, taken from a glioma patient whose treatment included an IDH1 peptide vaccine. This receptor was identified in a woman between 40 and 50 years old with glioma. Some clones in this sample may be carry-over from other donors' samples. The CDR3 sequence is CASSERRQARYEQYF. Here the CDR3 DNA reads TGTGCCAGCAGTGAACGGAGACAGGCCCGTTACGAGCAGTACTTC.